Detailed here is one T cell receptor beta chain. These data are taken from a study of metastatic and nonmetastatic thyroid tumors. Study background: Repertoires were compared across blood and tumor or nodule tissue from malignant and benign thyroid patients.

This CDR3 has 14 amino acids. Trimming took off 5 bases at V and 3 bases at J, with 15 bases between the two ends. CDR1 and CDR2 from the germline V gene are SGDLS and YYNGEE. TCRdb reassembled clones from the PCR reads with MiXCR. Here the sample spans 19,000 or so clones, about a quarter being singletons. Ahead of thyroid surgery, no patient had received treatment of any kind. J is TRBJ2-7 and V is TRBV9; no firm D call. Sequencing was done on a sample of tumor tissue. The source of this sequence is a female donor with papillary thyroid cancer or a benign thyroid nodule (not recorded which). Some clones in this sample may be carry-over from other donors' samples. CDR3 loop: CASRAEDEGYEQYF. CDR3 DNA sequence: TGTGCCAGCAGAGCCGAGGATGAAGGCTACGAGCAGTACTTC.